The rows below give T cell receptor beta chains drawn from one sample of a study of cytomegalovirus exposure and HLA in healthy donors. Here immunoSEQ multiplex PCR was the method, and the copy in TCRdb shows in-frame clones only, minus some. The sample yields 100,000 to 150,000 clones, about 80% seen once. The sample was PBMCs. Receptors were obtained from a boy aged 2 to 9 in good health and CMV-seronegative. The CDR3 runs from the conserved cysteine through the conserved F or W. D genes are given only for firm matches. Rows may omit the clone size; those that give it use once, few, many or a size class.

j_gene,d_gene,abundance,v_gene,CDR3aa
TRBJ1-1,.,.,TRBV4-3,CASSQVWAENTEAFF
TRBJ2-7,.,few,TRBV5-6,CASSLNVHYEQYF
TRBJ1-2,.,.,TRBV6-6,CASREQGSNYGYTF
TRBJ2-7,TRBD1,.,TRBV7-9,CASSLGTGVNEQYF
TRBJ2-3,TRBD1,.,TRBV6-4,CASSDAGGTDTQYF
TRBJ1-2,.,.,TRBV4-1,CASSQEGGEIGYTF
TRBJ2-1,TRBD2,.,TRBV19,CASSEPSGRLSDEQFF
TRBJ2-1,TRBD2,.,TRBV6-6,CASRALAGGPSEQFF
TRBJ2-2,.,.,TRBV5-8,CASSRPQQVRTGELFF
TRBJ2-3,.,once,TRBV6-4,CASSQGGETDTQYF
TRBJ2-1,.,.,TRBV6-4,CASTTGTPPINEQFF
TRBJ1-3,TRBD1,.,TRBV6-6,CASSHDRASGNTIYF
TRBJ2-5,.,.,TRBV6-1,CASKGGGETQYF
TRBJ2-5,.,.,TRBV6-5,CASSYSPEGWGKTQYF
TRBJ1-4,TRBD1,.,TRBV4-2,CASSLNRGQAEKLFF
TRBJ1-4,.,.,TRBV10-3,CAISVGGEDEKLFF